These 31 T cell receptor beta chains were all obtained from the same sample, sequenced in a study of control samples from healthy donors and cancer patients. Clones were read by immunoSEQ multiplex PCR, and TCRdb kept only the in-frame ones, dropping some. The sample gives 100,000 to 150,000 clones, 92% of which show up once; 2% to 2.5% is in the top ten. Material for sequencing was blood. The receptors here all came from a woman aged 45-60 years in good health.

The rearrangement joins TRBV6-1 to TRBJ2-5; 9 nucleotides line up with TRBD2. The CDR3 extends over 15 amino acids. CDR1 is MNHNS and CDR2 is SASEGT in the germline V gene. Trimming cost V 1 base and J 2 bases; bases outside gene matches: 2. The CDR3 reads CASSEGLADQETQYF. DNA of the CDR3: TGTGCCAGCAGTGAAGGACTAGCGGATCAAGAGACCCAGTACTTC.

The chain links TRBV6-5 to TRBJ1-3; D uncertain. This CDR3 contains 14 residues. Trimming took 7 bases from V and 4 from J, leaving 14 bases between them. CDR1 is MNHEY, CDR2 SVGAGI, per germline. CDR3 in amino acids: CASMRLYPGNTIYF. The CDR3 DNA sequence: TGTGCCAGCATGCGACTTTACCCCGGAAACACCATATATTTT.

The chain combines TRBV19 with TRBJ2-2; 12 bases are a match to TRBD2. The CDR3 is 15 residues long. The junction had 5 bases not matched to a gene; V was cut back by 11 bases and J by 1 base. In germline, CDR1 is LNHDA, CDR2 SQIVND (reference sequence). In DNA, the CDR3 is TGTGCCTCCAAGGGACTAGCGGGGAACACCGGGGAGCTGTTTTTT. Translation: CASKGLAGNTGELFF.

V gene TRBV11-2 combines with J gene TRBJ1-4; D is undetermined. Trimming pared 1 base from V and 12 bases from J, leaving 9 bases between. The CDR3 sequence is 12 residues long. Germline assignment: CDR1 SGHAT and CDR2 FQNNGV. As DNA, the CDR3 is TGTGCCAGCAGCTTAGTCTCTATGGAACTGTTTTTT. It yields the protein CASSLVSMELFF. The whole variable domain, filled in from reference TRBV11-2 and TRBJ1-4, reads EAGVAQSPRYKIIEKRQSVAFWCNPISGHATLYWYQQILGQGPKLLIQFQNNGVVDDSQLPKDRFSAERLKGVDSTLKIQPAKLEDSAVYLCASSLVSMELFFGSGTQLSVL.

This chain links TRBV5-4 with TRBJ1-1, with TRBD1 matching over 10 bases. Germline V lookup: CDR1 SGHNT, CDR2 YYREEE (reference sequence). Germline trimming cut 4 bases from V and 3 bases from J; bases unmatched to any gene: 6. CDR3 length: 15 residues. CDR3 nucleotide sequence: TGTGCCAGCAGCACCGGACAGGGGGGGGACACTGAAGCTTTCTTT. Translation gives CASSTGQGGDTEAFF.

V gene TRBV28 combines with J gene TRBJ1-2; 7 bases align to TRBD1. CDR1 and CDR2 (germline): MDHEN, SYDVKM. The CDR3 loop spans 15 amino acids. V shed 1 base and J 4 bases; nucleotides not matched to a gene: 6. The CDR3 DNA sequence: TGTGCCAGCAGTTTATCACAGGGGTCTGCCTATGGCTACACCTTC. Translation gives CASSLSQGSAYGYTF.

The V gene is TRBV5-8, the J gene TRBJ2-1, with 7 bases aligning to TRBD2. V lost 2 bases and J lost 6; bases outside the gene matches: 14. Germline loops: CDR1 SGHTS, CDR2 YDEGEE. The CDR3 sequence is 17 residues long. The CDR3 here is CASSFHTDIGGFNEQFF. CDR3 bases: TGTGCCAGCAGCTTCCATACTGATATCGGGGGGTTCAATGAGCAGTTCTTC. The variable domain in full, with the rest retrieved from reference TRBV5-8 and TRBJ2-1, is EAGVTQSPTHLIKTRGQQATLRCSPISGHTSVYWYQQALGLGLQFLLWYDEGEERNRGNFPPRFSGRQFPNYSSELNVNALELEDSALYLCASSFHTDIGGFNEQFFGPGTRLTVL.

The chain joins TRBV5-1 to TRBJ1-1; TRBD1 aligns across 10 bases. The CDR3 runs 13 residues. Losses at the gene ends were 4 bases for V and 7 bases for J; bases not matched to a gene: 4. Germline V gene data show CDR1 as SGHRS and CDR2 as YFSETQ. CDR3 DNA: TGCGCCAGCAGCCAGGACAGGGGGAATGAAGCTTTCTTT. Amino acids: CASSQDRGNEAFF.

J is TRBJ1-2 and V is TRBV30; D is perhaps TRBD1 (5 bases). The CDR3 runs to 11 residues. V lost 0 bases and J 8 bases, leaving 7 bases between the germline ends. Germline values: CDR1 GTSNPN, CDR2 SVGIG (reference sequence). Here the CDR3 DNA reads TGTGCCTGGAGTGTCGGGGCGGGCTACACCTTC. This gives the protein CAWSVGAGYTF.

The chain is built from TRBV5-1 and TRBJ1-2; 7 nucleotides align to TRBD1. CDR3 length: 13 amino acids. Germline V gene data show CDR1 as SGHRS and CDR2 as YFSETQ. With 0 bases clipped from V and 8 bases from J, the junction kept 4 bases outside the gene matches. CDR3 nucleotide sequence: TGCGCCAGCAGCTTGGAGGGGGCGCAAGGCTACACCTTC. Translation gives CASSLEGAQGYTF.

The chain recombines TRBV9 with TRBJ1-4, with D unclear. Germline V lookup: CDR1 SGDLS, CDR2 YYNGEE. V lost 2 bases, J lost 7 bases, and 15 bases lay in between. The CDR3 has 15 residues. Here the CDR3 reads CASSVGRLEGEKLFF. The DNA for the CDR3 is TGTGCCAGCAGCGTCGGACGGCTAGAGGGTGAAAAACTGTTTTTT.

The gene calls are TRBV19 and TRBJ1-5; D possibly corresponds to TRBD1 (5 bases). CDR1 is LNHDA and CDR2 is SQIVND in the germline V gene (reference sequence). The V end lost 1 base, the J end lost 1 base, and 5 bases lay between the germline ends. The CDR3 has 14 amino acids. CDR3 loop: CASSIGQSNQPQHF. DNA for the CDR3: TGTGCCAGTAGTATAGGACAGAGCAATCAGCCCCAGCATTTT.

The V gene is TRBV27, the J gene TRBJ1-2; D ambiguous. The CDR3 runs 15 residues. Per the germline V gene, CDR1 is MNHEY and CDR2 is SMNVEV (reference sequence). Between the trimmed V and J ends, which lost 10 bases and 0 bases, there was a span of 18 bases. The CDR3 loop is CATRRGFDSNYGYTF. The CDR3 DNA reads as TGTGCCACCCGCAGAGGGTTTGATTCTAACTATGGCTACACCTTC.

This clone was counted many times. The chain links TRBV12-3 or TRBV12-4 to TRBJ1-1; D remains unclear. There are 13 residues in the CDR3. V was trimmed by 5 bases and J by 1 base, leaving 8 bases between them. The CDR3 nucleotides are TGTGCCAGCAGTCTCCATAAGAACACTGAAGCTTTCTTT. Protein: CASSLHKNTEAFF.

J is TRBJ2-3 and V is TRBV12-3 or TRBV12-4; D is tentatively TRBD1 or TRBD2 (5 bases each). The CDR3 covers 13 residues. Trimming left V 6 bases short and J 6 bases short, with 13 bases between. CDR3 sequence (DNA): TGTGCCAGCAGCCCTTCGTGGGGGGATACGCAGTATTTT. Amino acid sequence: CASSPSWGDTQYF.

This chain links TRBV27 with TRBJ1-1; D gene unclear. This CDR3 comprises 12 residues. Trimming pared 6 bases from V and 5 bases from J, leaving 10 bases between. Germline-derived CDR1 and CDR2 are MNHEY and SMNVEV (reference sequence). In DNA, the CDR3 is TGTGCCAGCAGGGGGTGGGAGACTGAAGCTTTCTTT. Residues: CASRGWETEAFF.

CDR3 sequence (DNA): TGTGCCAGCAGTCCGTACGGAGGGACTAGCGGGAGTGGTGAGACCCAGTACTTC. The encoded protein is CASSPYGGTSGSGETQYF. The rearrangement joins TRBV25-1 to TRBJ2-5, with 14 positions matching TRBD2. With V trimmed by 5 bases and J by 5 bases, 13 bases remained unmatched. The CDR3 totals 18 residues. Germline V CDR1 and CDR2: MGHDK, SYGVNS. The entire variable domain, with the rest obtained from reference TRBV25-1 and TRBJ2-5, is as follows: EADIYQTPRYLVIGTGKKITLECSQTMGHDKMYWYQQDPGMELHLIHYSYGVNSTEKGDLSSESTVSRIRTEHFPLTLESARPSHTSQYLCASSPYGGTSGSGETQYFGPGTRLLVL.

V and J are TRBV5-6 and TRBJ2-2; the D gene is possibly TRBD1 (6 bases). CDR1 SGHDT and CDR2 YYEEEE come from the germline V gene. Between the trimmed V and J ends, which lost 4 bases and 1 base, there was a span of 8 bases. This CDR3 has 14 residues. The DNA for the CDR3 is TGTGCCAGCAGCCAGACAGGGAACACCGGGGAGCTGTTTTTT. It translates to CASSQTGNTGELFF.

The DNA of the CDR3 is TGTGCCAGCCAACGGGGGACGGGCTACGAGCAGTACTTC. It specifies CASQRGTGYEQYF. The genes are TRBV6-6 and TRBJ2-7, with a weak D call TRBD2 (6 bases). Looked up from germline, CDR1 is MNHNY and CDR2 is SVGAGI (reference sequence). The CDR3 contains 13 residues. Trimming shortened V by 8 bases and J by 3 bases, and 14 bases separated the two germline ends.

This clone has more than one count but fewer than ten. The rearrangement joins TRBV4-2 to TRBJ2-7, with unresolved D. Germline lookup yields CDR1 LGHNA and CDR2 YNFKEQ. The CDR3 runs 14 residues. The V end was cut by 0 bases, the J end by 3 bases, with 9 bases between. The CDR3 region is CASSQDRGSYEQYF. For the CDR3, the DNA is TGTGCCAGCAGCCAAGATCGCGGTAGCTACGAGCAGTACTTC.

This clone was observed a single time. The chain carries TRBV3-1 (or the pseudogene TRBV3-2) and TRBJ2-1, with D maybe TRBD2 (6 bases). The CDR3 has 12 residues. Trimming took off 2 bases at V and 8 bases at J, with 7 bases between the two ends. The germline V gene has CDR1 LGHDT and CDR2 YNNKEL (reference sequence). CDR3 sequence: CASSQPSDEQFF. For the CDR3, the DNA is TGTGCCAGCAGCCAACCTAGCGATGAGCAGTTCTTC.

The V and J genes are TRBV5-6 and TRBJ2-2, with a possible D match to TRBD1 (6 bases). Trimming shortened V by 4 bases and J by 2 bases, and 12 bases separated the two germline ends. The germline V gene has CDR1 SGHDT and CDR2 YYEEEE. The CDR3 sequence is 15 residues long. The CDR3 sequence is CASSPTGKNTGELFF. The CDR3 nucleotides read TGTGCCAGCAGCCCCACAGGGAAAAACACCGGGGAGCTGTTTTTT.

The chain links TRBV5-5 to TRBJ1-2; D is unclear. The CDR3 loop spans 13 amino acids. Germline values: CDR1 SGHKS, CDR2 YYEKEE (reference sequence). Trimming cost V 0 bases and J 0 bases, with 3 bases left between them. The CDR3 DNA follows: TGTGCCAGCAGCTTGGCATCTAACTATGGCTACACCTTC. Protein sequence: CASSLASNYGYTF.

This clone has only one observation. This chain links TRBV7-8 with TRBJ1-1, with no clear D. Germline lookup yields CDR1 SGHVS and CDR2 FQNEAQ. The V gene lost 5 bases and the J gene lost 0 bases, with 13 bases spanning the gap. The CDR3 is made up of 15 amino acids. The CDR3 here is CASSPGIRLNTEAFF. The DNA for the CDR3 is TGTGCCAGCAGCCCGGGGATAAGATTGAACACTGAAGCTTTCTTT.

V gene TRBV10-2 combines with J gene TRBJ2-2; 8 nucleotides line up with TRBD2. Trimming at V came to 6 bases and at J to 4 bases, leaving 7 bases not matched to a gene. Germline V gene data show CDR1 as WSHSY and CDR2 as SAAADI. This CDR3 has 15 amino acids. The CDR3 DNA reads TGCGCCAGCAGAAGGAGAGCGGGAGCCACCGGGGAGCTGTTTTTT. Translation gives CASRRRAGATGELFF.

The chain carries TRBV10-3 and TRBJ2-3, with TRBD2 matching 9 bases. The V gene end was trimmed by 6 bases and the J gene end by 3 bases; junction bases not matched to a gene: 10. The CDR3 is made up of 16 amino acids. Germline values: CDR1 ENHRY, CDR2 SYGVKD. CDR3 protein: CAISRPSGEITDTQYF. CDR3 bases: TGTGCCATCAGCAGGCCTAGCGGGGAAATTACAGATACGCAGTATTTT.

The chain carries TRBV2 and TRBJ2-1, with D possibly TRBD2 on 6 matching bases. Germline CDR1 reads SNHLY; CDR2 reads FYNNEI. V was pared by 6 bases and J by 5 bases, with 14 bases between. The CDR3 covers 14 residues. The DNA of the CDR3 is TGTGCCAGCAGCGCTGGACTATCGAACAATGAGCAGTTCTTC. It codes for CASSAGLSNNEQFF.

CDR3 sequence: CASRRGGRDAGYTF. The CDR3 DNA sequence: TGTGCCAGTAGAAGGGGGGGCCGAGACGCTGGCTACACCTTC. The chain links TRBV19 to TRBJ1-2, with a possible D match to TRBD1 (6 bases). The CDR3 runs 14 residues. The V gene's germline CDR1 is LNHDA and CDR2 SQIVND (reference sequence). V was pared by 6 bases and J by 7 bases, with 18 bases between. Full variable domain (remainder filled in from reference TRBV19 and TRBJ1-2): DGGITQSPKYLFRKEGQNVTLSCEQNLNHDAMYWYRQDPGQGLRLIYYSQIVNDFQKGDIAEGYSVSREKKESFPLTVTSAQKNPTAFYLCASRRGGRDAGYTFGSGTRLTVV.

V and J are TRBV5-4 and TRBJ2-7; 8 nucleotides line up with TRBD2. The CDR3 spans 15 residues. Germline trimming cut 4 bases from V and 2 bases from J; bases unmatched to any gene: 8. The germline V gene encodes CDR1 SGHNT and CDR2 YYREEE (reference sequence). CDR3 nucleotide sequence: TGTGCCAGCAGCCCACGAGGCGGGAGGACCTACGAGCAGTACTTC. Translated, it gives CASSPRGGRTYEQYF.

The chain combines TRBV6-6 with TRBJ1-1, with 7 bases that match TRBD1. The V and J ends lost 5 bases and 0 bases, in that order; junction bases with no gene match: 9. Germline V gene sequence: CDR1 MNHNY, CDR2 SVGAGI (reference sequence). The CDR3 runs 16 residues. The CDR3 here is CASSPGGTALNTEAFF. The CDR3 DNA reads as TGTGCCAGCAGTCCTGGAGGGACAGCCCTGAACACTGAAGCTTTCTTT.

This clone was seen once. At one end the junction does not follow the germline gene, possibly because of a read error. CDR3 in amino acids: CTSGGTGRTYEQYF. The CDR3 DNA sequence: TGTACCAGCGGGGGGACAGGACGTACCTACGAGCAGTACTTC. V is TRBV6-5 and J is TRBJ2-7, with a weak D call TRBD2 (9 bases). Germline V lookup: CDR1 MNHEY, CDR2 SVGAGI. This CDR3 has 14 amino acids.